These 31 T cell receptor beta chains were all obtained from the same sample, sequenced in a study of PD-1 blockade in mismatch repair-deficient tumors. Repertoires were generated with immunoSEQ multiplex PCR, while TCRdb's copy carries only in-frame clones and drops some. The sample yields roughly 38,000 clones, approximately 88% seen once. Material: PBMCs, obtained 38 to 40 weeks after starting pembrolizumab. These receptors all stem from an adult with mismatch repair-deficient cancer.

The chain uses TRBV7-9 and TRBJ1-2, with TRBD1 matching over 7 bases. The V segment lost 5 bases and the J segment 4 bases; nucleotides outside the gene matches: 7. The CDR3 loop spans 14 amino acids. Per the germline V gene, CDR1 is SEHNR and CDR2 is FQNEAQ (reference sequence). In DNA form, the CDR3 reads TGTGCCAGCAGCCCCCGACAGGGAGGCTATGGCTACACCTTC. As protein: CASSPRQGGYGYTF.

This rearrangement joins TRBV19 to TRBJ1-4; 10 bases align to TRBD1. Trimming cost V 4 bases and J 0 bases; bases outside gene matches: 2. CDR1 is LNHDA, CDR2 SQIVND, per germline (reference sequence). CDR3 size: 16 residues. The CDR3 bases are TGTGCCAGTAGTAGGGACAGGGGTCCAACTAATGAAAAACTGTTTTTT. This sequence encodes CASSRDRGPTNEKLFF.

V and J are TRBV5-5 and TRBJ2-3; a weak D match, TRBD1 (5 bases). This CDR3 has 14 residues. V was shortened by 4 bases and J by 1 base, with 10 bases between the two germline ends. CDR1 SGHKS and CDR2 YYEKEE come from the germline V gene (reference sequence). CDR3 bases: TGTGCCAGCAGCCCTGGACATCGCACAGATACGCAGTATTTT. Encoded protein: CASSPGHRTDTQYF. The variable domain in full, with the rest retrieved from reference TRBV5-5 and TRBJ2-3, is DAGVTQSPTHLIKTRGQQVTLRCSPISGHKSVSWYQQVLGQGPQFIFQYYEKEERGRGNFPDRFSARQFPNYSSELNVNALLLGDSALYLCASSPGHRTDTQYFGPGTRLTVL.

The rearrangement links TRBV5-1 to TRBJ2-6; 7 nucleotides align to TRBD2. The CDR3 is 18 amino acids. The V gene's germline CDR1 is SGHRS and CDR2 YFSETQ. V trimming: 2 bases; J trimming: 4 bases; junction bases outside the gene matches: 12. The chain's CDR3 is CASSFGGTISTGANVLTF. The CDR3 region has the DNA TGCGCCAGCAGCTTTGGGGGGACTATATCGACGGGGGCCAACGTCCTGACTTTC.

Only a few counts were recorded for this clone. The chain combines TRBV7-9 with TRBJ2-7, with TRBD2 matching 13 bases. The J segment lost 2 bases and the V segment lost 4 bases, leaving 8 bases of the junction unmatched. Germline-derived CDR1 and CDR2 are SEHNR and FQNEAQ (reference sequence). CDR3 size: 17 residues. Here the CDR3 reads CASSSSGTSGNPYEQYF. CDR3 in DNA: TGTGCCAGCAGCTCGTCAGGGACTAGCGGGAACCCCTACGAGCAGTACTTC. The full variable domain, with the rest looked up from reference TRBV7-9 and TRBJ2-7, is DTGVSQNPRHKITKRGQNVTFRCDPISEHNRLYWYRQTLGQGPEFLTYFQNEAQLEKSRLLSDRFSAERPKGSFSTLEIQRTEQGDSAMYLCASSSSGTSGNPYEQYFGPGTRLTVT.

In DNA, the CDR3 is TGTGCCGCTCAGACTGCTAACACTGAAGCTTTCTTT. Translating it yields CAAQTANTEAFF. The chain combines TRBV6-5 with TRBJ1-1; the D is unclear. CDR1 is MNHEY and CDR2 is SVGAGI in the germline V gene. Trimming took off 11 bases at V and 2 bases at J, with 12 bases between the two ends. The CDR3 spans 12 residues.

This clone appeared a single time. The chain joins TRBV27 to TRBJ1-1; TRBD1 is a possible D gene (5 bases). Germline V gene data show CDR1 as MNHEY and CDR2 as SMNVEV (reference sequence). Trimming pared 1 base from V and 8 bases from J, leaving 11 bases between. The CDR3 has 13 residues. CDR3 residues: CASSLYARTEAFF. The CDR3 bases are TGTGCCAGCAGTTTATACGCCAGGACAGAAGCTTTCTTT.

The chain has TRBV6-4 and TRBJ2-1; 9 bases line up with TRBD2. J was trimmed by 9 bases and V by 3 bases; bases with no gene match: 9. Germline V gene data show CDR1 as MRHNA and CDR2 as SNTAGT. The length of the CDR3 is 15 residues. CDR3 sequence (DNA): TGTGCCAGCAGTGAGCGTCTAGCGGGATATGGTGAGCAGTTCTTC. Its translation is CASSERLAGYGEQFF.

This clone counts as medium-sized. This chain joins TRBV9 and TRBJ2-7; D not certain. CDR1 is SGDLS, CDR2 YYNGEE, per germline. V lost 3 bases and J 6 bases, leaving 13 bases between the germline ends. The CDR3 runs to 13 residues. The CDR3 spells CASSGPFSAEQYF. For the CDR3, the DNA is TGTGCCAGCAGCGGACCCTTCAGCGCCGAGCAGTACTTC.

The gene calls are TRBV11-2 and TRBJ2-5, with 8 bases identical to TRBD1. V lost 8 bases, J lost 5 bases, and 7 bases stayed unmatched. Germline CDR1 reads SGHAT; CDR2 reads FQNNGV. The CDR3 is 13 residues long. The CDR3 protein is CASAITGGETQYF. CDR3 in DNA: TGTGCCAGCGCAATAACAGGGGGGGAGACCCAGTACTTC.

The chain links TRBV10-3 to TRBJ2-7, with 15 nucleotides matching TRBD2. This CDR3 region has 21 residues. V dropped 0 bases and J dropped 0; count of bases not matched to a gene: 12. Germline values: CDR1 ENHRY, CDR2 SYGVKD. This CDR3 is CAISESGTSGRYHNNSYEQYF. Written as DNA, the CDR3 is TGTGCCATCAGTGAGTCCGGGACTAGCGGGAGGTACCACAATAACTCCTACGAGCAGTACTTC.

The chain is built from TRBV11-3 and TRBJ2-1; 14 bases align to TRBD2. J gave up 6 bases and V 1 base, and 8 bases lay outside the gene matches. Germline V gene lookup returns CDR1 SGHNT and CDR2 YENEEA. The CDR3 has 18 residues. The CDR3 spells CASSLGGLAGVGGNEQFF. Here the CDR3 DNA reads TGTGCCAGCAGCTTAGGGGGACTAGCGGGAGTAGGGGGCAATGAGCAGTTCTTC.

This clone was recorded once. The rearrangement links TRBV7-9 to TRBJ1-5; tentative D call: TRBD1 (6 bases). V lost 0 bases to trimming and J lost 0 bases, with 6 bases between them. Looked up from germline, CDR1 is SEHNR and CDR2 is FQNEAQ (reference sequence). CDR3 length: 15 residues. As DNA, the CDR3 is TGTGCCAGCAGCTTAGCAGGGGGTAGCAATCAGCCCCAGCATTTT. This encodes CASSLAGGSNQPQHF.

This clone appeared a single time. CDR3 residues: CASSSYTGELFF. Written as DNA, the CDR3 is TGTGCCAGCAGTTCGTACACCGGGGAGCTGTTTTTT. V is TRBV28 and J is TRBJ2-2; no clear D gene. The germline V gene has CDR1 MDHEN and CDR2 SYDVKM. Trimming pared 4 bases from V and 3 bases from J, leaving 3 bases between. The CDR3 length is 12 residues.

This chain connects TRBV28 to TRBJ1-2; TRBD1 matches 9 bases. V lost 6 bases, J lost 8 bases, and 19 bases stayed unmatched. The CDR3 totals 17 residues. Germline values: CDR1 MDHEN, CDR2 SYDVKM. CDR3 in DNA: TGTGCCAGCAGGGCACCGGGACAGGGATCGATACTTTCCGGCTACACCTTC. This gives the protein CASRAPGQGSILSGYTF.

Of note for this clone: Additional DNA sequences in this sample encode the identical CDR3. CDR3 bases: TGCGCCAGCGTGCGGGGGGGTAGCACAGATACGCAGTATTTT. Protein: CASVRGGSTDTQYF. The gene calls are TRBV5-1 and TRBJ2-3; TRBD2 matches at 9 bases. CDR1 is SGHRS and CDR2 is YFSETQ in the germline V gene. Unmatched junction bases numbered 3, after V lost 7 bases and J lost 0 bases. This CDR3 region has 14 residues.

The chain has TRBV2 and TRBJ2-2; the D is unclear. CDR1 and CDR2 (germline): SNHLY, FYNNEI. The CDR3 loop spans 15 amino acids. V lost 8 bases and J 2 bases, leaving 15 bases between the germline ends. CDR3 residues: CASGGQIINTGELFF. CDR3 sequence (DNA): TGTGCCAGCGGTGGTCAGATTATTAACACCGGGGAGCTGTTTTTT.

J is TRBJ2-1 and V is TRBV20-1; 9 bases align to TRBD2. The CDR3 consists of 10 residues. CDR1 and CDR2 from the germline V gene are DFQATT and SNEGSKA (reference sequence). In DNA form, the CDR3 reads TGCAGCGCGGGGGGGGTGGGGCAGTTCTTC. Protein product: CSAGGVGQFF.

The genes are TRBV18 and TRBJ2-5; possibly TRBD2 for D (6 bases). The CDR3 consists of 15 residues. V was trimmed by 3 bases and J by 5 bases, leaving 16 bases between them. The germline V gene encodes CDR1 KGHSH and CDR2 LQKENI. CDR3 amino acids: CASSPSGVAGETQYF. In DNA, the CDR3 is TGTGCCAGCTCACCTTCGGGGGTCGCGGGTGAGACCCAGTACTTC.

This chain joins TRBV2 and TRBJ2-7; D possibly corresponds to TRBD1 (6 bases). This CDR3 is built from 18 residues. Germline CDR1 reads SNHLY; CDR2 reads FYNNEI. Trimming took off 3 bases at V and 0 bases at J, with 21 bases between the two ends. CDR3 nucleotide sequence: TGTGCCAGCAGTGACGGGGCTCAGGGGCGCCTACGCTCCTACGAGCAGTACTTC. Translating gives CASSDGAQGRLRSYEQYF.

The chain has TRBV29-1 and TRBJ2-1; maybe TRBD1 (5 bases). The CDR3 is made up of 15 amino acids. In germline, CDR1 is SQVTM, CDR2 ANQGSEA. The V end lost 5 bases, the J end lost 5 bases, and 19 bases lay between the germline ends. The chain's CDR3 is CSVMRQPRGDNEQFF. The DNA for the CDR3 is TGCAGCGTTATGAGACAGCCGAGAGGTGACAATGAGCAGTTCTTC.

The rearrangement joins TRBV18 to TRBJ2-1, with TRBD2 matching over 9 bases. The CDR3 totals 15 residues. Germline CDR1 KGHSH, CDR2 LQKENI. Unmatched junction bases numbered 3, after V lost 2 bases and J lost 4 bases. The CDR3 loop reads CASSPAGGSYNEQFF. CDR3 coding DNA: TGTGCCAGCTCACCAGCGGGAGGGTCTTACAATGAGCAGTTCTTC.

The rearrangement uses TRBV28 and TRBJ2-1, with D hard to call. The germline V gene encodes CDR1 MDHEN and CDR2 SYDVKM. Trimming cost V 5 bases and J 10 bases, with 9 bases left between them. This CDR3 has 11 amino acids. CDR3 amino acids: CASSLLYEQFF. DNA of the CDR3: TGTGCCAGCAGTCTACTATACGAGCAGTTCTTC.

The chain combines TRBV7-2 with TRBJ1-1, with a weak D call TRBD1 (5 bases). V was cut by 11 bases and J by 6 bases, with 13 bases left in between. This CDR3 contains 11 residues. The V gene's germline CDR1 is SGHTA and CDR2 FQGNSA. The CDR3 region has the DNA TGTGCCTCCTCCTGGGGGGCTGAAGCTTTCTTT. It encodes CASSWGAEAFF.

This sequence joins TRBV5-5 and TRBJ2-1; D might be TRBD1 (6 bases). CDR3 length: 16 amino acids. Germline-derived CDR1 and CDR2 are SGHKS and YYEKEE (reference sequence). The germline V and J ends were trimmed by 3 bases and 0 bases, with 13 bases remaining between them. Here the CDR3 reads CASSWETGYSYNEQFF. CDR3 bases: TGTGCCAGCAGCTGGGAGACAGGATACTCCTACAATGAGCAGTTCTTC.

This rearrangement joins TRBV13 to TRBJ2-2; a possible D gene is TRBD2 (6 bases). Per the germline V gene, CDR1 is PRHDT and CDR2 is FYEKMQ (reference sequence). This CDR3 comprises 17 residues. Trimming took off 4 bases at V and 1 base at J, with 16 bases between the two ends. The CDR3 bases are TGTGCCAGCAGCTACGGGGATAGGCGGGGGAACACCGGGGAGCTGTTTTTT. Its translation: CASSYGDRRGNTGELFF.

This clone appeared once. The chain joins TRBV27 to TRBJ2-2; D ambiguous. V was cut by 4 bases and J by 7 bases, with 19 bases left in between. CDR1 and CDR2 from the germline V gene are MNHEY and SMNVEV (reference sequence). The CDR3 has 16 amino acids. The CDR3 coding sequence is TGTGCCAGCAGTTCTCCCCTCCGCAGGTCTGACGGGGAGCTGTTTTTT. It specifies CASSSPLRRSDGELFF.

The rearrangement links TRBV10-3 to TRBJ2-3; the D gene is possibly TRBD1 (5 bases). Germline V gene data show CDR1 as ENHRY and CDR2 as SYGVKD. V lost 6 bases and J lost 6, with 31 bases in between. The CDR3 consists of 19 residues. The CDR3, as DNA: TGTGCCATCAGATCGGGCGGACATACTCCCAGCTCCCTTCCGGATACGCAGTATTTT. It is translated as CAIRSGGHTPSSLPDTQYF.

In its sample, this clone was seen a few times. The chain joins TRBV28 to TRBJ1-1, with a tentative D call TRBD1 (6 bases). This CDR3 has 11 residues. Germline lookup yields CDR1 MDHEN and CDR2 SYDVKM. V was shortened by 11 bases and J by 6 bases, with 13 bases between the two germline ends. For the CDR3, the DNA is TGTGCCGCTCGGACAGTCTCTGAAGCTTTCTTT. Translating it yields CAARTVSEAFF.

The gene calls are TRBV7-2 and TRBJ1-5; TRBD1 aligns across 11 bases. The germline V gene encodes CDR1 SGHTA and CDR2 FQGNSA. V was pared by 4 bases and J by 6 bases, with 8 bases of the junction left unmatched. The length of the CDR3 is 16 residues. The CDR3 coding sequence is TGTGCCAGCAGCTCTTACGGACAGGGGGCTCGTCAGCCCCAGCATTTT. Protein sequence: CASSSYGQGARQPQHF.

This chain connects TRBV19 to TRBJ2-5, with 8 bases aligning to TRBD2. CDR3 length: 14 amino acids. V dropped 5 bases and J dropped 2; count of bases not matched to a gene: 4. Germline V gene sequence: CDR1 LNHDA, CDR2 SQIVND (reference sequence). The CDR3 protein is CASSPSGGQETQYF. The CDR3 DNA follows: TGTGCCAGTAGTCCAAGCGGGGGACAAGAGACCCAGTACTTC.